Listed here are 17 T cell receptor beta chains from one sample, sequenced in a study of cytomegalovirus exposure and HLA in healthy donors. PCR was performed using 60 Vbeta and 13 Jbeta primers. The method was immunoSEQ multiplex PCR; TCRdb's version includes in-frame clones alone and lacks a portion of them. The sample has some 180,000 clones, approximately 82% seen once; the top ten hold more than 1.5%. Sequencing was done on a sample of PBMCs. Receptor source: a man between 40 and 49 years old in good health and CMV-seropositive.

The chain combines TRBV2 with TRBJ1-2, with 7 bases matching TRBD1. After removal of 8 bases from V and 6 bases from J, the junction contained 9 bases not matched to a gene. Per the germline V gene, CDR1 is SNHLY and CDR2 is FYNNEI. This CDR3 comprises 13 residues. The CDR3 DNA reads as TGTGCCAGCCAGTTGACAGGGACCAATGGCTACACCTTC. Protein: CASQLTGTNGYTF. The full variable domain, its missing parts supplied by reference TRBV2 and TRBJ1-2, is EPEVTQTPSHQVTQMGQEVILRCVPISNHLYFYWYRQILGQKVEFLVSFYNNEISEKSEIFDDQFSVERPDGSNFTLKIRSTKLEDSAMYFCASQLTGTNGYTFGSGTRLTVV.

The chain uses TRBV9 and TRBJ1-1, with D maybe TRBD1 (6 bases). Germline lookup yields CDR1 SGDLS and CDR2 YYNGEE. The CDR3 contains 16 residues. V was shortened by 0 bases and J by 4 bases, with 16 bases between the two germline ends. The CDR3 here is CASSVEPLIGGTEAFF. CDR3 coding DNA: TGTGCCAGCAGCGTAGAACCCCTCATAGGGGGCACTGAAGCTTTCTTT.

CDR3: CASSLGGLASGYNEQFF. CDR3 bases: TGTGCCAGCAGCTTAGGAGGATTGGCTAGCGGCTACAATGAGCAGTTCTTC. This chain uses TRBV11-2 with TRBJ2-1; 7 bases map to TRBD2. V lost 1 base to trimming and J lost 3 bases; unmatched junction nucleotides: 9. Germline lookup yields CDR1 SGHAT and CDR2 FQNNGV. The CDR3 is 17 amino acids.

The V and J genes are TRBV6-4 and TRBJ1-2; D unresolved. There are 14 residues in the CDR3. Trimming took off 3 bases at V and 6 bases at J, with 14 bases between the two ends. Germline V CDR1 and CDR2: MRHNA, SNTAGT. The CDR3 sequence is CASSEDPRSNGYTF. CDR3 DNA: TGTGCCAGCAGTGAAGATCCTCGGTCGAATGGCTACACCTTC.

In DNA form, the CDR3 reads TGTGCCAGCTCACCCCAAGCGGGAGTCGGGGAGCAGTACTTC. This encodes CASSPQAGVGEQYF. This rearrangement joins TRBV18 to TRBJ2-5, with 8 bases that match TRBD2. J was trimmed by 11 bases and V by 3 bases; bases with no gene match: 11. This CDR3 is 14 amino acids long. CDR1 and CDR2 (germline): KGHSH, LQKENI.

V is TRBV11-2 and J is TRBJ2-1, with TRBD1 identical over 9 bases. The CDR3 runs to 14 residues. Germline V gene sequence: CDR1 SGHAT, CDR2 FQNNGV. V shed 5 bases, J shed 4 bases, and the junction held 3 bases outside the gene matches. The CDR3 reads CASSRQGGYNEQFF. CDR3 nucleotides: TGTGCCAGCAGCAGACAGGGGGGGTACAATGAGCAGTTCTTC. Looking up the rest from reference TRBV11-2 and TRBJ2-1 gives the full variable domain: EAGVAQSPRYKIIEKRQSVAFWCNPISGHATLYWYQQILGQGPKLLIQFQNNGVVDDSQLPKDRFSAERLKGVDSTLKIQPAKLEDSAVYLCASSRQGGYNEQFFGPGTRLTVL.

Comment on this clone: Other DNA sequences within the sample encode an identical CDR3. J is TRBJ1-1 and V is TRBV5-1; D unresolved. V lost 4 bases and J lost 0, with 10 bases in between. Germline CDR1 reads SGHRS; CDR2 reads YFSETQ. CDR3 length: 14 residues. CDR3 DNA sequence: TGCGCCAGCAGCCGGGATACCATGAACACTGAAGCTTTCTTT. This encodes CASSRDTMNTEAFF.

V is TRBV6-5 and J is TRBJ1-4; D perhaps matches TRBD1 (6 bases). V lost 0 bases and J 7 bases, leaving 9 bases between the germline ends. The CDR3 has 14 amino acids. Germline V gene lookup returns CDR1 MNHEY and CDR2 SVGAGI. This CDR3 is CASSYSAGVEKLFF. For the CDR3, the DNA is TGTGCCAGCAGTTACTCGGCAGGGGTTGAAAAACTGTTTTTT.

The chain recombines TRBV13 with TRBJ1-3, with 7 bases fitting TRBD1. This CDR3 has 14 amino acids. Germline loops: CDR1 PRHDT, CDR2 FYEKMQ (reference sequence). With 4 bases clipped from V and 8 bases from J, the junction kept 8 bases outside the gene matches. CDR3 residues: CASSSRDSTYTIYF. The CDR3 DNA reads as TGTGCCAGCAGCTCTCGGGACAGCACCTACACCATATATTTT.

This clone was recorded a few times. The rearrangement joins TRBV2 to TRBJ2-5, with TRBD1 identical over 8 bases. V trimming: 3 bases; J trimming: 5 bases; junction bases outside the gene matches: 11. CDR3 length: 16 amino acids. CDR1 SNHLY and CDR2 FYNNEI come from the germline V gene. CDR3 residues: CASSDGRQGAWETQYF. The CDR3 DNA reads TGTGCCAGCAGTGACGGTCGGCAGGGGGCATGGGAGACCCAGTACTTC.

This chain uses TRBV7-3 with TRBJ2-2; D possibly corresponds to TRBD2 (6 bases). V lost 3 bases and J 4 bases, leaving 6 bases between the germline ends. Germline assignment: CDR1 SGHTA and CDR2 FQGTGA. The CDR3 has 13 residues. CDR3 residues: CASSFGGTGELFF. The CDR3 DNA reads TGTGCCAGCAGCTTCGGGGGCACCGGGGAGCTGTTTTTT.

The chain joins TRBV5-4 to TRBJ2-1, with TRBD1 matching 8 bases. J lost 7 bases, V lost 3 bases, and 12 bases had no gene match. CDR3 size: 16 residues. The germline gives CDR1 SGHNT, CDR2 YYREEE (reference sequence). CDR3 in DNA: TGTGCCAGCAGCTACCGGACAGGGTCAGCGGAAAATGAGCAGTTCTTC. Encoded protein: CASSYRTGSAENEQFF. The variable domain in full, completed from reference TRBV5-4 and TRBJ2-1, reads ETGVTQSPTHLIKTRGQQVTLRCSSQSGHNTVSWYQQALGQGPQFIFQYYREEENGRGNFPPRFSGLQFPNYSSELNVNALELDDSALYLCASSYRTGSAENEQFFGPGTRLTVL.

The chain uses TRBV5-1 and TRBJ2-5; 7 nucleotides agree with TRBD1. CDR1 and CDR2 from the germline V gene are SGHRS and YFSETQ. There are 15 residues in the CDR3. The trim removed 4 bases at V and 1 base at J, leaving 7 bases unmatched. The CDR3: CASSPGTAIQETQYF. CDR3 sequence (DNA): TGCGCCAGCAGCCCCGGGACAGCGATCCAAGAGACCCAGTACTTC.

This chain links TRBV7-2 with TRBJ2-7; 8 bases fit TRBD1. Unmatched junction bases numbered 8, after V lost 3 bases and J lost 4 bases. Germline V gene lookup returns CDR1 SGHTA and CDR2 FQGNSA. This CDR3 spans 15 amino acids. The CDR3 region is CASSFLGQAGYEQYF. CDR3 sequence (DNA): TGTGCCAGCAGCTTCCTGGGACAGGCAGGGTACGAGCAGTACTTC.

The CDR3, as DNA: TGTGCCAGCAGTTTTGGACAGGGGGCAACTGAAGCTTTCTTT. This gives the protein CASSFGQGATEAFF. The chain joins TRBV2 to TRBJ1-1, with 11 bases matching TRBD1. The CDR3 runs 14 residues. Germline CDR1 reads SNHLY; CDR2 reads FYNNEI. V dropped 5 bases and J dropped 5; count of bases not matched to a gene: 4.

The chain employs TRBV7-8 and TRBJ2-1, with TRBD2 matching 7 bases. The germline gives CDR1 SGHVS, CDR2 FQNEAQ. CDR3 length: 17 residues. After removal of 5 bases from V and 4 bases from J, the junction contained 14 bases not matched to a gene. The CDR3 is CASSLRSGTEVYNEQFF. CDR3 DNA: TGTGCCAGCAGCCTAAGAAGCGGGACGGAGGTATACAATGAGCAGTTCTTC.

The chain is built from TRBV5-4 and TRBJ2-1; 9 bases align to TRBD2. Germline loops: CDR1 SGHNT, CDR2 YYREEE (reference sequence). V shed 0 bases and J 12 bases; nucleotides not matched to a gene: 13. The CDR3 is made up of 16 amino acids. The CDR3 nucleotides are TGTGCCAGCAGCTTGGGGGCGGTAGCGGGAGCCTTGGTGCAGTTCTTC. Translation gives CASSLGAVAGALVQFF.